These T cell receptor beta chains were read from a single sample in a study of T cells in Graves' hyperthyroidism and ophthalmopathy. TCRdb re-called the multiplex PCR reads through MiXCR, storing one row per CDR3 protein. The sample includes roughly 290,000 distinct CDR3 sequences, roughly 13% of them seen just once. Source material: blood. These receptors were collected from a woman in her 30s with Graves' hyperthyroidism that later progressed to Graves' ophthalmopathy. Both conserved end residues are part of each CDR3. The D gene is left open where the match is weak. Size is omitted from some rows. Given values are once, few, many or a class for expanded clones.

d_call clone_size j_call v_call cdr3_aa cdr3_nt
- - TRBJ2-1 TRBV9 CASSVAGSYNEQFF TGTGCCAGCAGCGTAGCGGGCTCCTACAATGAGCAGTTCTTC
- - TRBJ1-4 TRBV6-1 CASSNGTVREKLFF TGTGCCAGCAGTAATGGGACGGTCCGGGAAAAACTGTTTTTT
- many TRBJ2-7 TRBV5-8 CASSLEGVKQYF TGTGCCAGCAGCTTGGAGGGGGTAAAGCAGTACTTC
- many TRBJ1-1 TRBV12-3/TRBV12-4 CASSLYREGTEAFF TGTGCCAGCAGTCTCTACAGGGAGGGGACTGAAGCTTTCTTT
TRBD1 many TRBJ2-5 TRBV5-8 CASSPIDREETQYF TGTGCCAGCAGCCCCATAGACAGGGAAGAGACCCAGTACTTC
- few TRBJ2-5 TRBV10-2 CASQHQETQYF TGCGCCAGCCAACACCAAGAGACCCAGTACTTC
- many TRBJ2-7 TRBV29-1 CSVWIGQSYEQYF TGCAGCGTTTGGATAGGGCAATCCTACGAGCAGTACTTC
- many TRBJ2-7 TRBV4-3 CASSQHLSFRDGEQYF TGCGCCAGCAGCCAACATCTAAGTTTTCGCGACGGCGAGCAGTACTTC
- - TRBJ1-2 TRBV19 CASIGEGEHYGYTF TGTGCCAGTATTGGGGAGGGAGAGCACTATGGCTACACCTTC
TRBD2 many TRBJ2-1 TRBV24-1 CATSDVRLAGDGEQFF TGTGCCACCAGTGACGTTAGACTAGCGGGAGACGGTGAGCAGTTCTTC
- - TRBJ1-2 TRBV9 CASSVAGTAGPEGYTF TGTGCCAGCAGCGTAGCTGGGACGGCTGGGCCTGAAGGCTACACCTTC
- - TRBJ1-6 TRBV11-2 CASSLGPDPEVNSPLHF TGTGCCAGCAGCTTGGGGCCAGACCCTGAAGTTAATTCACCCCTCCACTTT
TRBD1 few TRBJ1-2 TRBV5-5 CASSLSGQGLGGYTF TGTGCCAGCAGCCTGTCGGGACAGGGGCTGGGTGGCTACACCTTC
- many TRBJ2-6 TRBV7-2 CASSLVTGTSGANVLTF TGTGCCAGCAGCTTAGTAACAGGGACCTCTGGGGCCAACGTCCTGACTTTC
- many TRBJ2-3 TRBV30 CACGAGNTDTQYF TGTGCCTGCGGCGCGGGAAACACAGATACGCAGTATTTT
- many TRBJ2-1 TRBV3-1 CASSQHSYNEQFF TGTGCCAGCAGCCAACACAGCTACAATGAGCAGTTCTTC
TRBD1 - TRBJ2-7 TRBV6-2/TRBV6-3 CASSYSATGNYEQYF TGTGCCAGCAGTTACTCCGCGACAGGGAACTACGAGCAGTACTTC
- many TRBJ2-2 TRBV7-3 CASSFRQARDTGELFF TGTGCCAGCAGCTTCCGGCAGGCGAGGGACACCGGGGAGCTGTTTTTT
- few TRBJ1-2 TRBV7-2 CASSPSSDTYGYTF TGTGCCAGCAGCCCGAGCAGTGATACCTATGGCTACACCTTC
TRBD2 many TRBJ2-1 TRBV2 CASSQRALAGYYNEQFF TGTGCCAGCAGTCAGAGGGCACTAGCGGGCTACTACAATGAGCAGTTCTTC
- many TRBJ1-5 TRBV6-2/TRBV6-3 CASSYSQGNQPQHF TGTGCCAGCAGTTACTCGCAAGGAAATCAGCCCCAGCATTTT
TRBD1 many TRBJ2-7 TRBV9 CASSPRTGLSYEQYF TGTGCCAGCAGCCCGAGGACAGGGCTATCCTACGAGCAGTACTTC
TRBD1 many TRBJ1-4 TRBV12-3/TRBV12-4 CASSENRGTNEKLFF TGTGCCAGCAGTGAGAACAGGGGAACTAATGAAAAACTGTTTTTT
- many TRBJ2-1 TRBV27 CASSPSSSSEQFF TGTGCCAGCAGTCCTTCTAGCTCTAGTGAGCAGTTCTTC
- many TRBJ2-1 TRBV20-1 CSARTGLVHNEQFF TGCAGTGCTAGAACCGGACTGGTACACAATGAGCAGTTCTTC
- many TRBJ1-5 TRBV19 CASSIEGSRDQPQHF TGTGCCAGTAGTATAGAGGGCAGTAGAGATCAGCCCCAGCATTTT
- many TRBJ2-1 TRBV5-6 CASSLYPTSLEGNEQFF TGTGCCAGCAGCTTGTACCCTACTAGTTTAGAAGGAAATGAGCAGTTCTTC
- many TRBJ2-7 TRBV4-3 CASSSRVLYEQYF TGCGCCAGCAGCTCCCGGGTACTCTACGAGCAGTACTTC
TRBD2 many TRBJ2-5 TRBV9 CASSAGLYQETQYF TGTGCCAGCAGCGCGGGACTATACCAAGAGACCCAGTACTTC
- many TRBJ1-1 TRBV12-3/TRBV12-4 CASSLQGRGAFF TGTGCCAGCAGTTTACAGGGCCGAGGAGCTTTCTTT
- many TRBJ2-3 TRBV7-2 CASLKRDSTDTQYF TGTGCCAGCCTGAAAAGGGACTCCACAGATACGCAGTATTTT
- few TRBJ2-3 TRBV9 CASSVVGPGADTQYF TGTGCCAGCAGCGTAGTCGGTCCCGGCGCAGATACGCAGTATTTT
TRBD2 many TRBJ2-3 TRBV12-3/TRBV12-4 CASSLGAGDSDTQYF TGTGCCAGCAGTTTAGGGGCGGGAGACTCAGATACGCAGTATTTT
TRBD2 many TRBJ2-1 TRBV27 CASSFLGPVGGGEQFF TGTGCCAGCAGTTTCCTCGGCCCAGTTGGGGGGGGTGAGCAGTTCTTC
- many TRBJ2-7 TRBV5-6 CASSLIADEQYF TGTGCCAGCAGCTTGATTGCAGACGAGCAGTACTTC
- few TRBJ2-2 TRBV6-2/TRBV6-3 CASSYSGTMNTGELFF TGTGCCAGCAGTTACTCTGGGACAATGAACACCGGGGAGCTGTTTTTT
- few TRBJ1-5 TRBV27 CASSPQGRGNQPQHF TGTGCCAGCAGCCCACAAGGGAGAGGGAATCAGCCCCAGCATTTT
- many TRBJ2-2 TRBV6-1 CASSQGSDANTGELFF TGTGCCAGCAGCCAGGGAAGTGACGCGAACACCGGGGAGCTGTTTTTT
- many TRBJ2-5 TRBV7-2 CASSRDVQETQYF TGTGCCAGCAGCAGAGACGTACAAGAGACCCAGTACTTC
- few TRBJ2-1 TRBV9 CASSVDLARSYNEQFF TGTGCCAGCAGCGTAGATTTAGCTCGCTCCTACAATGAGCAGTTCTTC
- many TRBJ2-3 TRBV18 CASSPPGASDTQYF TGTGCCAGCTCACCCCCGGGGGCATCAGATACGCAGTATTTT
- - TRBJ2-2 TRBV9 CASSVAGRRDTGELFF TGTGCCAGCAGCGTAGCCGGGCGCCGGGACACCGGGGAGCTGTTTTTT
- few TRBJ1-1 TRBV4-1 CASSQYPRGATEAFF TGCGCCAGCAGCCAATACCCGCGGGGGGCCACTGAAGCTTTCTTT
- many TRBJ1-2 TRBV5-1 CASSLVDSYYGYTF TGCGCCAGCAGCTTGGTCGACAGCTACTATGGCTACACCTTC
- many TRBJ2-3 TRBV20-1 CSAREGGGGTDTQYF TGCAGTGCTAGAGAAGGGGGCGGGGGCACAGATACGCAGTATTTT
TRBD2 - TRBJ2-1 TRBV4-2 CASSQDTHRGLGGSEQFF TGTGCCAGCAGCCAAGACACTCACCGGGGACTAGGGGGATCGGAGCAGTTCTTC
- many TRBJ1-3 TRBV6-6 CASSYSPDSYSGNTIYF TGTGCCAGCAGTTACTCGCCAGACAGCTACTCTGGAAACACCATATATTTT